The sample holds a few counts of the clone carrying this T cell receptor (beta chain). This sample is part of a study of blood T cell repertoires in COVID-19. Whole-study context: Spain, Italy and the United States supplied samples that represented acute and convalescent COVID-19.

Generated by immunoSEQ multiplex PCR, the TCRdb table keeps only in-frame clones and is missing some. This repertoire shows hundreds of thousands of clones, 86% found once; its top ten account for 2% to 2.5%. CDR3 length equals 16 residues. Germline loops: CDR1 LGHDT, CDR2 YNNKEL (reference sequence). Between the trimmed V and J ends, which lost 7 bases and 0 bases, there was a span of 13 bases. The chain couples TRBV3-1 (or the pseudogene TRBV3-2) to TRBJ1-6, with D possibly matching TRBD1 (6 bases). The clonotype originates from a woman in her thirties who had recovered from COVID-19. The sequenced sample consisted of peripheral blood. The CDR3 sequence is CASTGGGTSYNSPLHF. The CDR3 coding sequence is TGTGCCAGCACGGGAGGGGGGACCTCCTATAATTCACCCCTCCACTTT.